This TCR beta chain comes out of a study of high-grade serous ovarian cancer treatment subgroups. Produced via immunoSEQ multiplex PCR; TCRdb's table is partial and in-frame only. The table records 7,500 to 9,000 clones, approximately 80% of them present only once. Tumor tissue was taken before any definitive surgery or chemotherapy was given. The sample comprised tumor tissue. The source of this sequence is a human donor with high-grade serous ovarian cancer.

Here the CDR3 DNA reads TGTGCCTGGAGTGTGACAGGGAATCAGCCCCAGCATTTT. Translating it yields CAWSVTGNQPQHF. This chain connects TRBV30 to TRBJ1-5; 7 nucleotides line up with TRBD1. Trimming removed 0 bases from V and 4 bases from J; junction bases left unmatched: 0. The CDR3 length is 13 residues. Per the germline V gene, CDR1 is GTSNPN and CDR2 is SVGIG (reference sequence).